The rows below give T cell receptor beta chains drawn from one sample of a study of blood T cell repertoires in COVID-19. Produced via immunoSEQ multiplex PCR; TCRdb's table is partial and in-frame only. This table holds approximately 290,000 clones, 90% found once. The sample consisted of PBMCs or T cells enriched from blood (not recorded which). The receptor set was obtained from a woman in her late teens or twenties with acute COVID-19. Each CDR3 is given with its conserved first and last residue. Each record gives: clone size, V gene, D gene, J gene, CDR3 DNA, CDR3 protein. The D gene is left open where the match is weak. Clone size is not always given. Where it is, it says once, few, many or a class for expanded clones.

clone size: NA
V gene: TRBV10-3
D gene: NA
J gene: TRBJ2-7
CDR3 DNA: TGTGCCATCAGTGATGGACTAAGCTACGAGCAGTACTTC
CDR3 protein: CAISDGLSYEQYF

clone size: NA
V gene: TRBV7-2
D gene: NA
J gene: TRBJ2-3
CDR3 DNA: TGTGCCAGCAGCCAGGGACTGACCACAGATACGCAGTATTTT
CDR3 protein: CASSQGLTTDTQYF

clone size: NA
V gene: TRBV2
D gene: TRBD1
J gene: TRBJ2-7
CDR3 DNA: TGTGCCAGCAGTGAAGCGGAGACAGGGATCCCCTACGAGCAGTACTTC
CDR3 protein: CASSEAETGIPYEQYF

clone size: NA
V gene: TRBV5-1
D gene: TRBD2
J gene: TRBJ2-7
CDR3 DNA: TGCGCCAGCAGTGTTGGTACTAGCGGCCATGGGGACGAGCAGTACTTC
CDR3 protein: CASSVGTSGHGDEQYF

clone size: once
V gene: TRBV5-1
D gene: NA
J gene: TRBJ1-1
CDR3 DNA: TGCGCCAGCAGCTTGGCGGACACTGAAGCTTTCTTT
CDR3 protein: CASSLADTEAFF

clone size: NA
V gene: TRBV7-9
D gene: TRBD2
J gene: TRBJ2-1
CDR3 DNA: TGTGCCAGCAGCTTGGTAGCGGGAGGGCCGATTGAGCAGTTCTTC
CDR3 protein: CASSLVAGGPIEQFF

clone size: NA
V gene: TRBV12-3/TRBV12-4
D gene: NA
J gene: TRBJ2-7
CDR3 DNA: TGTGCCAGCAGCCCCTCGGTCCCCTACGAGCAGTACTTC
CDR3 protein: CASSPSVPYEQYF

clone size: NA
V gene: TRBV28
D gene: NA
J gene: TRBJ1-1
CDR3 DNA: TGTGCCAGCAGTTTCCAGCCTTCTAGCACTGAAGCTTTCTTT
CDR3 protein: CASSFQPSSTEAFF

clone size: NA
V gene: TRBV3-1/TRBV3-2
D gene: NA
J gene: TRBJ2-3
CDR3 DNA: TGTGCCAGCAGCCAAGGAGGGGATACGCAGTATTTT
CDR3 protein: CASSQGGDTQYF

clone size: NA
V gene: TRBV6-2/TRBV6-3
D gene: NA
J gene: TRBJ1-4
CDR3 DNA: TGTGCCAGCAGTTACTCGAACAGGAGGGGAAAACTGTTTTTT
CDR3 protein: CASSYSNRRGKLFF

clone size: NA
V gene: TRBV5-1
D gene: TRBD2
J gene: TRBJ2-1
CDR3 DNA: TGCGCCAGCAGCTTGGCCCGGGGACTAGCGGCCTACAATGAGCAGTTCTTC
CDR3 protein: CASSLARGLAAYNEQFF

clone size: few
V gene: TRBV19
D gene: TRBD1
J gene: TRBJ1-3
CDR3 DNA: TGTGCCAGTAGTATAGATACCCGGGACAGGACCCCTGGAAACACCATATATTTT
CDR3 protein: CASSIDTRDRTPGNTIYF

clone size: NA
V gene: TRBV5-5
D gene: TRBD1
J gene: TRBJ1-1
CDR3 DNA: TGTGCCAGCAGCCCGATGAAACCAGGGGGCGCTGGGGGAGCTTTCTTT
CDR3 protein: CASSPMKPGGAGGAFF

clone size: NA
V gene: TRBV28
D gene: TRBD1
J gene: TRBJ2-7
CDR3 DNA: TGTGCCAGCAGTTTAGCCGGGACAGCCTACGAGCAGTACTTC
CDR3 protein: CASSLAGTAYEQYF

clone size: once
V gene: TRBV28
D gene: NA
J gene: TRBJ1-1
CDR3 DNA: TGTGCCAGCAATCTCGCAGGCGTAGACACTGAAGCTTTCTTT
CDR3 protein: CASNLAGVDTEAFF

clone size: NA
V gene: TRBV2
D gene: TRBD1
J gene: TRBJ1-2
CDR3 DNA: TGTGCCAGCAGTGAAGTGGGGACAGGATATACCTTC
CDR3 protein: CASSEVGTGYTF

clone size: NA
V gene: TRBV4-2
D gene: TRBD2
J gene: TRBJ2-7
CDR3 DNA: TGTGCCAGCAGCCAAGTGGCTAGCGGGAGTTTGTACGAGCAGTACTTC
CDR3 protein: CASSQVASGSLYEQYF

clone size: NA
V gene: TRBV18
D gene: NA
J gene: TRBJ1-2
CDR3 DNA: TGTGCCAGCTCACCAGAGCCCGGACTGGGCAACTATGGCTACACCTTC
CDR3 protein: CASSPEPGLGNYGYTF

clone size: once
V gene: TRBV9
D gene: NA
J gene: TRBJ1-1
CDR3 DNA: TGTGCCAGCAGCGTAGATCCCGGGGTGAACACTGAAGCTTTCTTT
CDR3 protein: CASSVDPGVNTEAFF

clone size: NA
V gene: TRBV5-4
D gene: TRBD1
J gene: TRBJ2-1
CDR3 DNA: TGTGCCAGCAGCTTTGACAGGGGGGAACCCAATGAGCAGTTCTTC
CDR3 protein: CASSFDRGEPNEQFF

clone size: NA
V gene: TRBV7-9
D gene: NA
J gene: TRBJ1-1
CDR3 DNA: TGTGCCAGCAGCCTGAATGGAGGATTTGAAGCTTTCTTT
CDR3 protein: CASSLNGGFEAFF

clone size: few
V gene: TRBV28
D gene: NA
J gene: TRBJ2-1
CDR3 DNA: TGTGCCAGCAGTTTACCGCCAGTTCCCTACAATGAGCAGTTCTTC
CDR3 protein: CASSLPPVPYNEQFF

clone size: NA
V gene: TRBV28
D gene: NA
J gene: TRBJ2-3
CDR3 DNA: TGTGCCAGCAGTGGGGCGGCTAACACAGATACGCAGTATTTT
CDR3 protein: CASSGAANTDTQYF

clone size: NA
V gene: TRBV18
D gene: NA
J gene: TRBJ1-1
CDR3 DNA: TGTGCCAGCTCACCACCGAGGAAAACTGAAGCTTTCTTT
CDR3 protein: CASSPPRKTEAFF

clone size: once
V gene: TRBV28
D gene: TRBD1
J gene: TRBJ2-3
CDR3 DNA: TGTGCCAGCAGACGGACAGGGGGTTCAGATACGCAGTATTTT
CDR3 protein: CASRRTGGSDTQYF

clone size: NA
V gene: TRBV11-2
D gene: NA
J gene: TRBJ2-3
CDR3 DNA: TGTGCCAGCAGTTTACGTCGCACAGATACGCAGTATTTT
CDR3 protein: CASSLRRTDTQYF

clone size: few
V gene: TRBV7-8
D gene: NA
J gene: TRBJ1-5
CDR3 DNA: TGTGCCAGCAGCTTAGATATGACAGTGAATCAGCCCCAGCATTTT
CDR3 protein: CASSLDMTVNQPQHF

clone size: NA
V gene: TRBV12-5
D gene: TRBD1
J gene: TRBJ2-3
CDR3 DNA: TGTGCTAGTGGCTATGACAGGGGCGGGGCAGATACGCAGTATTTT
CDR3 protein: CASGYDRGGADTQYF

clone size: NA
V gene: TRBV6-5
D gene: NA
J gene: TRBJ2-2
CDR3 DNA: TGTGCCAGCAGTTACTTGGGCGGGACGGGGCCCGGGGAGCTGTTTTTT
CDR3 protein: CASSYLGGTGPGELFF

clone size: NA
V gene: TRBV30
D gene: NA
J gene: TRBJ1-5
CDR3 DNA: TGTGCATCGGGCCTCGGGGGCAATCAGCCCCAGCATTTT
CDR3 protein: CASGLGGNQPQHF

clone size: NA
V gene: TRBV18
D gene: TRBD1
J gene: TRBJ1-4
CDR3 DNA: TGTGCCAGCTCACCGCGACAGGGAATAGGTGAAAAACTGTTTTTT
CDR3 protein: CASSPRQGIGEKLFF

clone size: NA
V gene: TRBV7-9
D gene: NA
J gene: TRBJ1-1
CDR3 DNA: TGTGCCAGCAGCCGAGACAGCTACACTGAAGCTTTCTTT
CDR3 protein: CASSRDSYTEAFF

clone size: NA
V gene: TRBV10-3
D gene: NA
J gene: TRBJ1-2
CDR3 DNA: TGTGCCATCAGTCCGGTTCTTAACTATGGCTACACCTTC
CDR3 protein: CAISPVLNYGYTF

clone size: NA
V gene: TRBV9
D gene: TRBD1
J gene: TRBJ1-1
CDR3 DNA: TGTGCCAGCAGCGACCGGACAGGGGATTTGACTGAAGCTTTCTTT
CDR3 protein: CASSDRTGDLTEAFF

clone size: NA
V gene: TRBV7-9
D gene: TRBD1
J gene: TRBJ1-1
CDR3 DNA: TGTGCCAGCAGCCCCACCGGGACAGCGAGCTTTGGGGCTTTCTTT
CDR3 protein: CASSPTGTASFGAFF

clone size: NA
V gene: TRBV7-3
D gene: TRBD2
J gene: TRBJ2-3
CDR3 DNA: TGTGCCAGCAGCTCCCCAGTCGGGTATCGGGCGGGAGGGCTCACAGATACGCAGTATTTT
CDR3 protein: CASSSPVGYRAGGLTDTQYF

clone size: once
V gene: TRBV5-8
D gene: TRBD2
J gene: TRBJ2-5
CDR3 DNA: TGTGCCAGCAGCTTCGGGCTAGCGGGAGGGGAAGAGACCCAGTACTTC
CDR3 protein: CASSFGLAGGEETQYF

clone size: once
V gene: TRBV7-9
D gene: TRBD2
J gene: TRBJ2-3
CDR3 DNA: TGTGCCAGCAGCTTAGCGCAGCGGGAGTACACAGATACGCAGTATTTT
CDR3 protein: CASSLAQREYTDTQYF

clone size: NA
V gene: TRBV18
D gene: TRBD1
J gene: TRBJ2-7
CDR3 DNA: TGTGCCAGCTCACCACCGCTGGGACAGTACTACGAGCAGTACTTC
CDR3 protein: CASSPPLGQYYEQYF

clone size: NA
V gene: TRBV11-2
D gene: TRBD1
J gene: TRBJ1-5
CDR3 DNA: TGTGCCAGCAGCCGGGGACAGGGGGGAAGCAATCAGCCCCAGCATTTT
CDR3 protein: CASSRGQGGSNQPQHF

clone size: NA
V gene: TRBV7-2
D gene: NA
J gene: TRBJ2-1
CDR3 DNA: TGTGCCAGCAGCCCTCGGGACTTCAGGAATGAGCAGTTCTTC
CDR3 protein: CASSPRDFRNEQFF

clone size: NA
V gene: TRBV5-5
D gene: NA
J gene: TRBJ2-6
CDR3 DNA: TGTGCCAGCAGCCCCAGTGACAGAGGATGGTCCGGGGCCAACGTCCTGACTTTC
CDR3 protein: CASSPSDRGWSGANVLTF

clone size: few
V gene: TRBV7-2
D gene: NA
J gene: TRBJ1-3
CDR3 DNA: TGTGCCAGCAGCGGGGACATCTCTGGAAACACCATATATTTT
CDR3 protein: CASSGDISGNTIYF